This T cell receptor beta chain came from a study of T cell repertoires in cytomegalovirus infection. Overall study findings and caveats: Across the ex vivo response, the dominant clonotypes were HLA-C-restricted CMV-specific TCR beta clonotypes.

About this clonotype itself: Its antigen is unknown. A read error may explain this, as a much larger clone is one base away.

TCRdb analysed the reads with MiXCR anew, one entry per CDR3 protein. The data show 130,000 or so distinct CDR3 sequences, with under 8.5% seen just once and under 20% held by the top ten. There are 14 residues in the CDR3. Germline V gene lookup returns CDR1 SGHVS and CDR2 FNYEAQ. V dropped 4 bases and J dropped 10 bases, with 19 bases sitting between them. The sequence was collected from a human donor in good health (CMV status not recorded). Some clones in this sample may be carry-over from other donors' samples. Sequences were obtained from PBMCs. V is TRBV7-6 and J is TRBJ2-5; perhaps D is TRBD1 or TRBD2 (5 bases each). In nucleotides, the CDR3 is TGTGCCAGCAGCTACGCAAAGGGACGTGAAAGCCAGTACTTC. As protein: CASSYAKGRESQYF.